This T cell receptor (beta chain) derives from a study of molecular identifiers for immune sequencing clone quantification. Notes on this clonotype: At one end the junction does not follow the germline gene, possibly because of a read error.

The CDR3 consists of 16 residues. Germline lookup yields CDR1 SGHAT and CDR2 FQNNGV. The authors sorted naive CD8 T cells as CD8+CD4-CCR7+CD45RA+. Bulk TCR libraries were made with methods that had been previously described and with listed TCR primers. Using its own MiXCR run on the PCR reads, TCRdb lists one record per CDR3 protein. Of over 550,000 distinct CDR3 sequences listed, 25% are singletons. What was sequenced was naive CD8+ T cells from blood, with Jurkat cell RNA spiked in. Subset noted: FACS-sorted CD8+CD4-CCR7+CD45RA+ naive T cells. This chain joins TRBV11-2 and TRBJ1-6; D may be TRBD1 (5 bases). This clonotype was obtained from a human donor in good health. Some libraries in this study had Jurkat cell RNA spiked in. CDR3 residues: CASSLGQSSYSSPLHF. CDR3 DNA sequence: TGTGCCAGCAGCTTAGGACAGAGCTCCTATAGTTCACCCCTCCACTTT.